One and the same sample provided the 23 T cell receptor beta chains below, sequenced in a study of blood T cell repertoires in COVID-19. The protocol was immunoSEQ multiplex PCR, while the TCRdb copy is restricted to in-frame clones and leaves out a portion. In the table there are about 160,000 clones, around four fifths of which are singletons. Sequenced material: peripheral blood. The receptors come from a woman older than 75 with acute or convalescent COVID-19.

This chain joins TRBV5-4 and TRBJ2-4; no definite D call. CDR3 length: 15 amino acids. In germline, CDR1 is SGHNT, CDR2 YYREEE (reference sequence). Trimming removed 3 bases from V and 0 bases from J, with 10 bases in between. The CDR3 DNA reads TGTGCCAGCAGCTCACAGCCGGCAGCCAAAAACATTCAGTACTTC. Translation gives CASSSQPAAKNIQYF. The variable domain in full, with the rest retrieved from reference TRBV5-4 and TRBJ2-4, is ETGVTQSPTHLIKTRGQQVTLRCSSQSGHNTVSWYQQALGQGPQFIFQYYREEENGRGNFPPRFSGLQFPNYSSELNVNALELDDSALYLCASSSQPAAKNIQYFGAGTRLSVL.

This chain joins TRBV28 and TRBJ2-7, with a weak D call TRBD2 (5 bases). V dropped 3 bases and J dropped 2 bases, with 11 bases sitting between them. The CDR3 sequence is 14 residues long. Germline-derived CDR1 and CDR2 are MDHEN and SYDVKM. The CDR3 here is CASSFIDGAYEQYF. As DNA, the CDR3 is TGTGCCAGCAGTTTCATTGACGGGGCCTACGAGCAGTACTTC.

The DNA for the CDR3 is TGCGCCAGCAGCCCCTCAACAGGGGCCCGTGGCTACACCTTC. Translating gives CASSPSTGARGYTF. V gene TRBV5-1 combines with J gene TRBJ1-2; 7 bases align to TRBD1. The V gene's germline CDR1 is SGHRS and CDR2 YFSETQ. V lost 4 bases to trimming and J lost 7 bases; unmatched junction nucleotides: 10. This CDR3 spans 14 amino acids.

This sequence joins TRBV2 and TRBJ2-4; the D is unclear. The CDR3 sequence is 16 residues long. Trimming cost V 3 bases and J 0 bases, with 12 bases left between them. CDR1 is SNHLY and CDR2 is FYNNEI in the germline V gene. The CDR3 DNA sequence: TGTGCCAGCAGTGACAGACATCTTCTAGCCAAAAACATTCAGTACTTC. Translated: CASSDRHLLAKNIQYF.

This chain uses TRBV5-4 with TRBJ2-1; D not resolved. Germline V gives CDR1 SGHNT, CDR2 YYREEE (reference sequence). The CDR3 is 15 amino acids. The germline V and J ends were trimmed by 2 bases and 0 bases, with 9 bases remaining between them. CDR3 sequence: CASSFVLSSYNEQFF. As DNA, the CDR3 is TGTGCCAGCAGCTTCGTACTAAGCTCCTACAATGAGCAGTTCTTC.

This chain connects TRBV9 to TRBJ2-5; tentatively, D is TRBD2 (6 bases). The CDR3 loop spans 15 amino acids. The germline V and J ends were trimmed by 0 bases and 5 bases, with 14 bases remaining between them. CDR1 and CDR2 (germline): SGDLS, YYNGEE. The CDR3 loop is CASSVGISGSETQYF. In DNA form, the CDR3 reads TGTGCCAGCAGCGTAGGTATTAGCGGCTCTGAGACCCAGTACTTC.

The chain couples TRBV6-2 or TRBV6-3 to TRBJ1-2; 9 nucleotides match TRBD1. The CDR3 length is 16 residues. The V gene end was trimmed by 6 bases and the J gene end by 5 bases; junction bases not matched to a gene: 13. Germline V gene sequence: CDR1 MNHEY, CDR2 SVGEGT. CDR3 sequence (DNA): TGTGCCAGCAGCGACGGACAGGGGATATTCCGGTATGGCTACACCTTC. Its protein product is CASSDGQGIFRYGYTF.

The chain employs TRBV5-8 and TRBJ1-5; D unclear. The CDR3 length is 15 residues. The V gene's germline CDR1 is SGHTS and CDR2 YDEGEE. The V end was cut by 3 bases, the J end by 6 bases, with 16 bases between. The DNA of the CDR3 is TGTGCCAGCAGCTCCCCCGGCCCCCCGGGTCAGCCCCAGCATTTT. Translating it yields CASSSPGPPGQPQHF.

Concerning this clone: This CDR3 is also generated by other DNA sequences in the sample. The chain combines TRBV5-1 with TRBJ1-5; a possible D gene is TRBD1 (6 bases). The CDR3 covers 15 residues. CDR1 SGHRS and CDR2 YFSETQ come from the germline V gene. V lost 0 bases and J lost 1, with 8 bases in between. As DNA, the CDR3 is TGCGCCAGCAGCTTGGCAGGGGTAAGCAATCAGCCCCAGCATTTT. Protein product: CASSLAGVSNQPQHF.

The chain employs TRBV6-6 and TRBJ1-4; perhaps TRBD1 as D (5 bases). This CDR3 is 16 amino acids long. Germline V gene data show CDR1 as MNHNY and CDR2 as SVGAGI (reference sequence). The V end was cut by 2 bases, the J end by 7 bases, with 17 bases between. CDR3 nucleotide sequence: TGTGCCAGCAGTTACGGACACCCCACCTTCAGTGAAAAACTGTTTTTT. It encodes CASSYGHPTFSEKLFF.

The genes are TRBV10-3 and TRBJ1-2, with 8 bases fitting TRBD1. Germline V CDR1 and CDR2: ENHRY, SYGVKD. The ends lost 6 bases at V and 3 bases at J; junction bases unmatched: 6. The CDR3 consists of 14 residues. The CDR3 DNA reads TGTGCCATCAGCCCGGGACAGGAAGACTATGGCTACACCTTC. Translation: CAISPGQEDYGYTF.

The chain recombines TRBV29-1 with TRBJ1-3, with D perhaps matching TRBD1 (5 bases). With 6 bases removed from V and 5 bases from J, the gap between germline ends came to 11 bases. The V gene's germline CDR1 is SQVTM and CDR2 ANQGSEA. CDR3 length: 12 amino acids. CDR3 region: CSVVPDRNTIYF. The CDR3 DNA follows: TGCAGCGTCGTGCCGGACAGAAACACCATATATTTT.

The chain carries TRBV9 and TRBJ1-2; D remains unclear. Trimming stripped 0 bases from V and 4 bases from J, with 13 bases between. CDR3 length: 15 residues. Germline V gene lookup returns CDR1 SGDLS and CDR2 YYNGEE. The CDR3 reads CASSVDPGSSYGYTF. CDR3 coding DNA: TGTGCCAGCAGCGTAGACCCGGGGAGCAGCTATGGCTACACCTTC.

The chain combines TRBV19 with TRBJ1-1, with 7 bases matching TRBD1. With V trimmed by 6 bases and J by 6 bases, 10 bases remained unmatched. The CDR3 runs to 14 residues. CDR1 is LNHDA and CDR2 is SQIVND in the germline V gene (reference sequence). CDR3 in DNA: TGTGCCAGTAGCATTAGGGACAGAGGCCCTGAAGCTTTCTTT. This translates into CASSIRDRGPEAFF.

The genes are TRBV4-1 and TRBJ2-3, with 10 bases lining up with TRBD1. The germline V gene has CDR1 MGHRA and CDR2 YSYEKL. J gave up 4 bases and V 4 bases, and 5 bases lay outside the gene matches. This CDR3 has 15 residues. This CDR3 reads CASSRDRGRSDTQYF. CDR3 in DNA: TGCGCCAGCAGCCGGGACAGGGGTAGATCAGATACGCAGTATTTT.

As to this clone: Distinct nucleotide sequences in the sample also encode this CDR3. The chain recombines TRBV14 with TRBJ2-7; 9 bases are a match to TRBD1. The germline V gene has CDR1 SGHDN and CDR2 FVKESK. The CDR3 has 14 amino acids. J gave up 1 base and V 5 bases, and 3 bases lay outside the gene matches. Written as DNA, the CDR3 is TGTGCCAGCAGCTTGGGACAGGGTTCCTACGAGCAGTACTTC. This encodes CASSLGQGSYEQYF.

The chain employs TRBV7-3 and TRBJ2-1; D may be TRBD2 (5 bases). Trimming took off 5 bases at V and 0 bases at J, with 8 bases between the two ends. The CDR3 runs to 14 residues. The germline CDR1 and CDR2 sequences are SGHTA and FQGTGA. For the CDR3, the DNA is TGTGCCAGCAGCGCCAGCGGCTCCTACAATGAGCAGTTCTTC. Amino acid sequence: CASSASGSYNEQFF. Based on the CDR3 plus reference TRBV7-3 and TRBJ2-1, the full variable domain is GAGVSQTPSNKVTEKGKYVELRCDPISGHTALYWYRQSLGQGPEFLIYFQGTGAADDSGLPNDRFFAVRPEGSVSTLKIQRTERGDSAVYLCASSASGSYNEQFFGPGTRLTVL.

The gene calls are TRBV7-9 and TRBJ1-5; D remains unclear. Per germline, CDR1 SEHNR and CDR2 FQNEAQ (reference sequence). The CDR3 is 15 amino acids. The V end lost 5 bases, the J end lost 0 bases, and 11 bases lay between the germline ends. DNA of the CDR3: TGTGCCAGCAGCGCGGGATTTAATAGCAATCAGCCCCAGCATTTT. This encodes CASSAGFNSNQPQHF.

The J gene is TRBJ2-1, the V gene TRBV5-4, with D tentatively TRBD1 (6 bases). Trimming cost V 4 bases and J 3 bases, with 14 bases left between them. This CDR3 has 15 residues. The V gene's germline CDR1 is SGHNT and CDR2 YYREEE (reference sequence). For the CDR3, the DNA is TGTGCCAGCAGCCAACGCGGACAGTTCTACAATGAGCAGTTCTTC. It specifies CASSQRGQFYNEQFF.

Note on this clone: The sample has other DNA sequences that encode this CDR3 too. The chain uses TRBV5-1 and TRBJ2-5; D is unresolved. Trimming left V 0 bases short and J 5 bases short, with 5 bases between. Germline-derived CDR1 and CDR2 are SGHRS and YFSETQ. CDR3 size: 12 residues. CDR3 sequence: CASSLARETQYF. In DNA form, the CDR3 reads TGCGCCAGCAGCTTGGCTCGTGAGACCCAGTACTTC.

This clone has a handful of counts. The gene calls are TRBV29-1 and TRBJ1-1; D remains ambiguous. Trimming stripped 5 bases from V and 1 base from J, with 8 bases between. The CDR3 extends over 12 amino acids. Germline values: CDR1 SQVTM, CDR2 ANQGSEA. The CDR3 region is CSVKLSNTEAFF. The CDR3 region has the DNA TGCAGCGTTAAACTCTCGAACACTGAAGCTTTCTTT.

A few counts support this clone. The V call is TRBV6-5, the J call TRBJ1-2, with D tentatively TRBD1 (5 bases). The germline V gene has CDR1 MNHEY and CDR2 SVGAGI. This CDR3 is built from 13 residues. V lost 10 bases and J lost 4, with 16 bases in between. CDR3 coding DNA: TGTGCCACAGTGGCGGGGGAGGCCTATGGCTACACCTTC. As protein: CATVAGEAYGYTF.

This chain joins TRBV12-5 and TRBJ2-5; 8 bases match TRBD2. There are 15 residues in the CDR3. Unmatched junction bases numbered 14, after V lost 7 bases and J lost 7 bases. Germline V gene data show CDR1 as LGHNT and CDR2 as FRNRAP. CDR3 residues: CASALSGLAGMTQYF. The CDR3 DNA sequence: TGTGCTAGTGCCTTGTCCGGACTAGCAGGAATGACCCAGTACTTC.